This TCR beta chain is from a study of blood T cell repertoires in COVID-19. Method: immunoSEQ multiplex PCR; TCRdb's copy keeps in-frame clones and lacks some. The sample consists of about 150,000 clones, around 89% of them appearing once. V was clipped by 2 bases and J by 4 bases, with 7 bases between them. This CDR3 comprises 13 residues. Germline loops: CDR1 SGDLS, CDR2 YYNGEE. The rearrangement joins TRBV9 to TRBJ2-1; D is unclear. The sequenced sample consisted of peripheral blood. The receptor comes from a human donor with COVID-19, enrolled during active disease. The donor label of this sample is uncertain. The CDR3 protein is CASSVTVYNEQFF. As DNA, the CDR3 is TGTGCCAGCAGCGTTACGGTGTACAATGAGCAGTTCTTC.